These T cell receptor beta chains were read from a single sample in a study of blood T cell repertoires in COVID-19. Some clones are missing from TCRdb's copy, which holds only in-frame ones; the method was immunoSEQ multiplex PCR. The sample has some 200,000 clones; 81% are singletons. Material for sequencing was PBMCs or T cells enriched from blood (not recorded which). These receptors originate from a man aged 35 to 55 who had recovered from COVID-19. CDR3s include the opening cysteine and the closing phenylalanine or tryptophan. Fields, in order: D gene, clone size, V gene, J gene, CDR3 protein, CDR3 DNA. The D gene is left open where the match is weak. Clone size, where shown, is once, few, many, or a class for clones that have expanded.

d_call: NA; clone_size: NA; v_call: TRBV5-6; j_call: TRBJ2-4; cdr3_aa: CASSLPQGGGTHIQYF; cdr3_nt: TGTGCCAGCAGCCTCCCTCAGGGAGGGGGTACGCACATTCAGTACTTC
d_call: NA; clone_size: NA; v_call: TRBV5-1; j_call: TRBJ1-2; cdr3_aa: CASSESRQTSGYTF; cdr3_nt: TGCGCCAGCAGCGAATCCCGACAGACCAGCGGCTACACCTTC
d_call: TRBD1; clone_size: NA; v_call: TRBV9; j_call: TRBJ2-1; cdr3_aa: CASSAFGTGNYNEQFF; cdr3_nt: TGTGCCAGCAGCGCTTTCGGGACAGGGAATTACAATGAGCAGTTCTTC
d_call: NA; clone_size: once; v_call: TRBV18; j_call: TRBJ1-5; cdr3_aa: CASSGQGNQPQHF; cdr3_nt: TGTGCCAGCTCGGGGCAGGGCAATCAGCCCCAGCATTTT
d_call: TRBD1; clone_size: NA; v_call: TRBV3-1/TRBV3-2; j_call: TRBJ1-3; cdr3_aa: CASSPGLGGTAGNTIYF; cdr3_nt: TGTGCCAGCAGCCCCGGATTAGGGGGCACGGCCGGAAACACCATATATTTT
d_call: NA; clone_size: NA; v_call: TRBV29-1; j_call: TRBJ1-1; cdr3_aa: CSVEQAMNTEAFF; cdr3_nt: TGCAGCGTTGAACAGGCGATGAACACTGAAGCTTTCTTT
d_call: NA; clone_size: few; v_call: TRBV27; j_call: TRBJ2-1; cdr3_aa: CASSPIPYMGRDLSYNEQFF; cdr3_nt: TGTGCCAGCAGTCCAATCCCTTACATGGGGCGCGACCTTTCCTACAATGAGCAGTTCTTC
d_call: NA; clone_size: NA; v_call: TRBV6-5; j_call: TRBJ2-5; cdr3_aa: CASSSYGGGQETQYF; cdr3_nt: TGTGCCAGCAGCTCCTATGGGGGCGGCCAAGAGACCCAGTACTTC
d_call: TRBD1; clone_size: NA; v_call: TRBV3-1/TRBV3-2; j_call: TRBJ1-1; cdr3_aa: CASTGTGGMNTEAFF; cdr3_nt: TGTGCCAGCACCGGGACAGGGGGTATGAACACTGAAGCTTTCTTT
d_call: TRBD1; clone_size: once; v_call: TRBV19; j_call: TRBJ1-5; cdr3_aa: CASSLRGRYSNQPQHF; cdr3_nt: TGTGCCAGTAGCCTCAGGGGGCGTTATAGCAATCAGCCCCAGCATTTT
d_call: NA; clone_size: NA; v_call: TRBV4-1; j_call: TRBJ1-1; cdr3_aa: CASSHTGREAFF; cdr3_nt: TGCGCCAGCAGCCATACTGGGAGAGAGGCTTTCTTT
d_call: NA; clone_size: NA; v_call: TRBV3-1/TRBV3-2; j_call: TRBJ1-2; cdr3_aa: CASSQDSSGGTPQTF; cdr3_nt: TGTGCCAGCAGCCAAGATTCATCCGGGGGGACACCTCAGACCTTC
d_call: TRBD1; clone_size: NA; v_call: TRBV7-6; j_call: TRBJ1-2; cdr3_aa: CASSLDTGGLSGYTF; cdr3_nt: TGTGCCAGCAGCTTAGATACAGGGGGACTGTCGGGCTACACCTTC
d_call: TRBD1; clone_size: NA; v_call: TRBV9; j_call: TRBJ2-1; cdr3_aa: CASSKTGIIDEQFF; cdr3_nt: TGTGCCAGCAGCAAGACAGGGATAATAGATGAGCAGTTCTTC
d_call: NA; clone_size: NA; v_call: TRBV2; j_call: TRBJ1-1; cdr3_aa: CASSQSQELNTEAFF; cdr3_nt: TGTGCCAGCAGTCAGTCACAGGAGCTGAACACTGAAGCTTTCTTT
d_call: TRBD1; clone_size: NA; v_call: TRBV27; j_call: TRBJ1-1; cdr3_aa: CASPPGTGGPLRRLPEAFF; cdr3_nt: TGTGCCAGCCCCCCCGGGACAGGGGGCCCCCTTCGACGGTTGCCTGAAGCTTTCTTT
d_call: NA; clone_size: NA; v_call: TRBV9; j_call: TRBJ1-2; cdr3_aa: CASSLGGETVYGYTF; cdr3_nt: TGTGCCAGCAGCCTAGGAGGAGAAACCGTCTATGGCTACACCTTC
d_call: TRBD1; clone_size: NA; v_call: TRBV6-5; j_call: TRBJ1-4; cdr3_aa: CASSFPGTGAEKLFF; cdr3_nt: TGTGCCAGCAGTTTCCCGGGGACAGGGGCGGAAAAACTGTTTTTT
d_call: NA; clone_size: NA; v_call: TRBV18; j_call: TRBJ2-1; cdr3_aa: CASSSSEQFF; cdr3_nt: TGTGCCAGCTCATCCTCGGAGCAGTTCTTC
d_call: NA; clone_size: NA; v_call: TRBV27; j_call: TRBJ2-6; cdr3_aa: CASTKLESGANVLTF; cdr3_nt: TGTGCCAGCACCAAACTGGAGTCTGGGGCCAACGTCCTGACTTTC
d_call: TRBD1; clone_size: NA; v_call: TRBV2; j_call: TRBJ1-3; cdr3_aa: CASGGQRNTIYF; cdr3_nt: TGTGCCAGCGGGGGACAGAGAAACACCATATATTTT
d_call: NA; clone_size: many; v_call: TRBV5-1; j_call: TRBJ2-2; cdr3_aa: CASSPSAGAYGELFF; cdr3_nt: TGCGCCAGCAGCCCCTCCGCAGGGGCGTACGGGGAGCTGTTTTTT
d_call: NA; clone_size: NA; v_call: TRBV11-2; j_call: TRBJ2-7; cdr3_aa: CASSFSYEQYF; cdr3_nt: TGTGCCAGCAGCTTTTCTTACGAGCAGTACTTC
d_call: NA; clone_size: NA; v_call: TRBV23-1; j_call: TRBJ1-4; cdr3_aa: CASTTGPTANEKLFF; cdr3_nt: TGCGCCAGCACCACAGGACCGACCGCTAATGAAAAACTGTTTTTT
d_call: TRBD2; clone_size: NA; v_call: TRBV3-1/TRBV3-2; j_call: TRBJ2-2; cdr3_aa: CASSLGDSTSGRAGELFF; cdr3_nt: TGTGCCAGCAGCCTGGGGGACTCTACTAGCGGGAGGGCCGGGGAGCTGTTTTTT
d_call: TRBD1; clone_size: NA; v_call: TRBV5-5; j_call: TRBJ2-7; cdr3_aa: CASSYGQVGEQYF; cdr3_nt: TGTGCCAGCAGCTACGGACAGGTGGGCGAGCAGTACTTC
d_call: NA; clone_size: once; v_call: TRBV4-1; j_call: TRBJ2-3; cdr3_aa: CASSPAASSTDTQYF; cdr3_nt: TGCGCCAGCAGTCCGGCGGCTAGTAGCACAGATACGCAGTATTTT
d_call: TRBD1; clone_size: few; v_call: TRBV6-5; j_call: TRBJ2-5; cdr3_aa: CASSWGQGIETQYF; cdr3_nt: TGTGCCAGCAGTTGGGGACAGGGGATAGAGACCCAGTACTTC
d_call: NA; clone_size: NA; v_call: TRBV9; j_call: TRBJ2-3; cdr3_aa: CASSVGYFPASTDTQYF; cdr3_nt: TGTGCCAGCAGCGTAGGTTATTTTCCCGCGAGCACAGATACGCAGTATTTT